The subject of this entry is one TCR beta chain. This specimen belongs to a study of T-cell reconstitution after alpha-beta-depleted transplantation in children. Construction of the TCRbeta library involved unique molecular identifiers. MiXCR, applied by TCRdb to the PCR reads, yields one record per CDR3 protein. The table includes around 400,000 distinct CDR3 sequences, roughly 20% detected once. V lost 6 bases and J 12 bases, leaving 20 bases between the germline ends. The CDR3 consists of 13 residues. Germline CDR1 is MNHNS and CDR2 is SASEGT. Sequencing used PBMCs from the stem cell graft donor, obtained from the stem cell graft. The chain is built from TRBV6-1 and TRBJ1-1; perhaps TRBD1 as D (5 bases). The sequence was collected from a human donor who donated a stem cell graft to a child with acute myeloid leukemia. The CDR3 spells CASRSRDGQHTFF. In DNA form, the CDR3 reads TGTGCCAGCAGGAGCCGGGACGGACAACATACTTTCTTT.